This T cell receptor beta chain was recorded in a study of control samples from healthy donors and cancer patients. V lost 7 bases, J lost 4 bases, and 3 bases stayed unmatched. From germline, CDR1 is MNHEY and CDR2 SVGAGI. The CDR3 contains 14 residues. Assay used: immunoSEQ multiplex PCR; TCRdb lists only in-frame clones, some missing. The data show over 150,000 clones, roughly 95% seen once. The clonotype originates from a woman younger than 45 in good health. Sequencing was performed on blood. The chain uses TRBV6-5 and TRBJ2-1; 11 bases fit TRBD2. CDR3 sequence: CASILAGVYNEQFF. The CDR3 coding sequence is TGTGCCAGCATACTAGCGGGAGTATACAATGAGCAGTTCTTC.